The source of this T cell receptor (beta chain) is a study of OX40 agonist ivuxolimab in advanced cancers. In terms of the full investigation: Ivuxolimab was a fully human IgG2 agonistic monoclonal antibody targeting the costimulatory receptor OX40 (CD134). Among the roughly 52 dose-escalation patients, around 20 had hepatocellular carcinoma, approximately 15 melanoma, 9 renal cell carcinoma and 9 head and neck cancer. Intravenous ivuxolimab was administered to patients every 2 weeks at six dose levels: 0.01, 0.1, 0.3, 1.5, 3 and 10 mg/kg. The paper covers the monotherapy dose-escalation part of the phase I ivuxolimab trial, which included N of about 50 patients. In the dose-escalation cohort, 70% to 85% of patients were male, and the mean age was approximately 60 years, with a range of about 23 to 85. Partial responses occurred in three dose-escalation patients, of whom one had hepatocellular carcinoma and two had cutaneous melanoma. Patients were allowed to have had prior anti-PD-1, anti-PD-L1 or anti-CTLA-4 therapy, and roughly 40% of the dose-escalation patients had been treated with checkpoint inhibitors. The point of sequencing TCRbeta in the periphery was to test whether ivuxolimab changed TCR sequence diversity and drove clonal T-cell expansion. Overall study results and their limits: In partial responders in the 0.1-3.0 mg/kg groups, normalized peripheral clonal expansion was found to be among the lowest, especially among CD8+ T cells. The antigen specificity of the peripheral T cells that underwent clonal expansion was not determined. On average, CD8+ T cells showed more expanded clones than CD4+ T cells after ivuxolimab. At doses of 0.1 to 3.0 mg/kg, clonal expansion of both CD4+ and CD8+ T cells in blood was seen between baseline and week 6. Low levels of normalized T-cell clonal expansion were also seen in some nonresponding patients.

About this clone itself: The target of this receptor is not known. Base qualities were left out, and no much larger clone turns up one base away.

The trial excluded patients who had a history of autoimmune disease or were on systemic immunosuppression. In every dose cohort, peripheral blood was drawn for TCR sequencing at baseline, cycle 4 day 1, and cycle 7 day 1. Samples were obtained from an open-label, multicenter, first-in-human phase I dose-escalation trial of ivuxolimab. The trial enrolled adults with locally advanced or metastatic head and neck squamous cell, hepatocellular, melanoma or renal cell carcinoma. CD4+ and CD8+ T cells were sorted separately from peripheral blood before TCR sequencing. As encoded in the germline V gene, CDR1 is SGHTA while CDR2 is FQGNSA. The cysteine opens and the phenylalanine closes a CDR3 of 16 amino acids. Just CDR3 DNA is preserved here, 48 bases in frame from base 1. From V the trimming removes 4 bases and from J it removes 4 bases, while the gene matches leave 10 bases of the junction unaccounted for.

Genomic DNA was isolated from the sorted cells so that the TCRbeta CDR3 region could be sequenced. The immunoSEQ Assay was used for sequencing of TCRbeta CDR3 regions. As stored in TCRdb, this immuneACCESS dataset retains in-frame rearrangements with V and J assigned. A fraction of the clones does not appear; measured against another copy, unresolved V genes explain less than half of the discrepancy, and the remainder lacks a known reason. The sample table records about 74,000 clones; roughly four fifths of these occur just once. The ten largest clones take up approximately 6.3% of the sample. The rearrangement combines TRBV7-2 with TRBJ2-7; 10 bases in the junction line up with TRBD2. The specimen comprised CD4+ or CD8+ T cells sorted from blood, sampled in a trial of the OX40 agonist ivuxolimab. This TCR came from an adult with an advanced solid tumor such as melanoma, head and neck, liver or kidney cancer. The CDR3 reads as follows: CASSYSGLAVGYEQYF. In nucleotide form, the sequence is TGTGCCAGCAGCTATTCTGGACTAGCGGTCGGATACGAGCAGTACTTC. Outside the CDR3, residues come from the reference TRBV7-2 and TRBJ2-7 proteins, so the full variable domain is: GAGVSQSPSNKVTEKGKDVELRCDPISGHTALYWYRQSLGQGLEFLIYFQGNSAPDKSGLPSDRFSAERTGGSVSTLTIQRTQQEDSAVYLCASSYSGLAVGYEQYFGPGTRLTVT.